The present entry profiles one T cell receptor beta chain with its context. Its antigen is as yet unknown. The data stem from a study of cytomegalovirus exposure and HLA in healthy donors. This CDR3 comprises 13 residues. Germline V gene data show CDR1 as SEHNR and CDR2 as FQNEAQ (reference sequence). V was trimmed by 5 bases and J by 7 bases, leaving 14 bases between them. Study-level results: Certain indistinguishable V segments, among them TRBV6-2 and TRBV6-3, were excluded. It was reported that the classifier diagnosed cytomegalovirus status with high specificity and sensitivity in both the original and validation cohorts. Researchers counted around 180 TCR beta chains as cytomegalovirus-associated. Relative to the approximately 700-donor mean, N-insertions were reportedly fewer in an Asian-associated ancestry cluster in a later analysis.

The primer mix had 60 Vbeta and 13 Jbeta primers. This table comes from immunoSEQ multiplex PCR, and its TCRdb copy is limited to in-frame clones, with some not included. The sample has 150,000 to 200,000 clones; the top ten hold about 1.2%. The TCR comes from a woman aged 60-75 years in good health and CMV-seronegative. The specimen sequenced was PBMCs. This chain links TRBV7-9 with TRBJ1-1; D might be TRBD1 (6 bases). The CDR3 DNA reads as TGTGCCAGCAGCGCGGAGGGGGGGGGTGAAGCTTTCTTT. Amino acid sequence: CASSAEGGGEAFF.